What follows are 24 T cell receptor beta chains derived from one specimen sequenced in a study of shared clonotypes between healthy human individuals. TCRdb's copy holds only in-frame clones and misses some; the assay was immunoSEQ multiplex PCR. The table includes roughly 2 million clones, under 97% detected once. Input material: naive CD4+ T cells sorted from blood. Documented subset: CD45RA+ positively selected. These receptors were obtained from a man aged 18 to 29 in good health.

The J gene is TRBJ2-1, the V gene TRBV7-6; D not resolved. CDR1 and CDR2 from the germline V gene are SGHVS and FNYEAQ. Trimming stripped 3 bases from V and 6 bases from J, with 12 bases between. The length of the CDR3 is 14 residues. This CDR3 reads CASSFTPTGNEQFF. The DNA of the CDR3 is TGTGCCAGCAGCTTTACCCCAACGGGCAATGAGCAGTTCTTC. Complete variable domain (other parts from reference TRBV7-6 and TRBJ2-1): GAGVSQSPRYKVTKRGQDVALRCDPISGHVSLYWYRQALGQGPEFLTYFNYEAQQDKSGLPNDRFSAERPEGSISTLTIQRTEQRDSAMYRCASSFTPTGNEQFFGPGTRLTVL.

A single count supports this clone. V usage is TRBV6-4 and J usage is TRBJ2-5; 12 nucleotides match TRBD2. The V gene end was trimmed by 10 bases and the J gene end by 4 bases; junction bases not matched to a gene: 19. Germline CDR1 and CDR2: MRHNA and SNTAGT. The CDR3 runs 18 residues. This chain's CDR3 is CATWTSGVRTYSPETQYF. The CDR3 DNA reads TGTGCCACCTGGACTAGCGGGGTACGAACATACAGTCCAGAGACCCAGTACTTC.

The genes are TRBV6-5 and TRBJ1-1; 8 bases are a match to TRBD1. With 5 bases clipped from V and 1 base from J, the junction kept 0 bases outside the gene matches. The CDR3 covers 13 residues. Germline CDR1 is MNHEY and CDR2 is SVGAGI. The CDR3 sequence: CASSGQGNTEAFF. The CDR3 nucleotides read TGTGCCAGCAGTGGACAGGGGAACACTGAAGCTTTCTTT.

The chain is built from TRBV29-1 and TRBJ2-5, with 9 bases aligning to TRBD2. V dropped 5 bases and J dropped 5; count of bases not matched to a gene: 9. The CDR3 runs to 14 residues. The germline V gene encodes CDR1 SQVTM and CDR2 ANQGSEA. This CDR3 reads CSVRRGGASETQYF. CDR3 coding DNA: TGCAGCGTTAGGCGGGGGGGCGCGTCGGAGACCCAGTACTTC.

This chain joins TRBV5-4 and TRBJ1-1, with a tentative D call TRBD1 (6 bases). Germline V lookup: CDR1 SGHNT, CDR2 YYREEE (reference sequence). The CDR3 sequence is 15 residues long. V lost 4 bases, J lost 5 bases, and 18 bases lay in between. The CDR3 is CASSPSGGGRTEAFF. The CDR3 DNA follows: TGTGCCAGCAGCCCCTCGGGAGGGGGTAGGACTGAAGCTTTCTTT.

V and J are TRBV5-1 and TRBJ1-1; D may be TRBD1 (6 bases). The V and J ends lost 4 bases and 4 bases respectively, with 11 bases between them. Germline V gene sequence: CDR1 SGHRS, CDR2 YFSETQ. CDR3 size: 13 residues. The CDR3 bases are TGCGCCAGCAGCCAATTACAGGGCACTGAAGCTTTCTTT. It yields the protein CASSQLQGTEAFF.

V is TRBV11-2 and J is TRBJ2-5, with 10 bases fitting TRBD1. The CDR3 has 16 amino acids. Germline V CDR1 and CDR2: SGHAT, FQNNGV. V lost 7 bases, J lost 5 bases, and 13 bases stayed unmatched. The CDR3 here is CASIQLDRGNRETQYF. CDR3 coding DNA: TGTGCCAGCATCCAACTGGACAGGGGGAATAGGGAGACCCAGTACTTC.

This clone showed up just a few times. The chain uses TRBV2 and TRBJ1-6; D possibly corresponds to TRBD1 (6 bases). The CDR3 covers 15 residues. V gave up 2 bases and J gave up 7 bases, with 12 bases separating them. From germline, CDR1 is SNHLY and CDR2 FYNNEI. The CDR3: CASSEHTGLNSPLHF. The DNA for the CDR3 is TGTGCCAGCAGTGAACATACAGGGTTGAATTCACCCCTCCACTTT.

This chain uses TRBV10-3 with TRBJ1-2, with 7 bases fitting TRBD1. Germline CDR1 ENHRY, CDR2 SYGVKD. The CDR3 is made up of 11 amino acids. CDR3 in amino acids: CAGGSNYGYTF. CDR3 coding DNA: TGTGCAGGGGGCAGTAACTATGGCTACACCTTC.

The chain joins TRBV19 to TRBJ1-5, with 8 nucleotides matching TRBD1. Unmatched junction bases numbered 6, after V lost 6 bases and J lost 5 bases. The germline V gene has CDR1 LNHDA and CDR2 SQIVND (reference sequence). CDR3 length: 14 residues. The CDR3 sequence is CASRETGEHQPQHF. The DNA for the CDR3 is TGTGCCAGTAGGGAGACAGGGGAACATCAGCCCCAGCATTTT.

The V and J genes are TRBV18 and TRBJ2-7, with 8 bases lining up with TRBD1. The CDR3 runs 15 residues. The germline gives CDR1 KGHSH, CDR2 LQKENI. V lost 2 bases and J lost 2; bases outside the gene matches: 5. The CDR3 sequence: CASSPAAGGPYEQYF. CDR3 DNA sequence: TGTGCCAGCTCACCAGCGGCAGGGGGCCCCTACGAGCAGTACTTC.

This clone was seen once. Other DNA variants within this sample encode the same CDR3. J is TRBJ1-6 and V is TRBV5-1; possible D gene TRBD1, 6 bases. CDR1 is SGHRS, CDR2 YFSETQ, per germline. Deletions cut 2 bases from V and 8 bases from J, with 14 bases between. The CDR3 covers 15 residues. CDR3: CASSLGTGTDSPLHF. The DNA for the CDR3 is TGCGCCAGCAGCTTAGGAACAGGGACCGATTCACCCCTCCACTTT.

The chain has TRBV6-1 and TRBJ1-2; no clear D. Trimming took 0 bases from V and 3 from J, leaving 11 bases between them. The CDR3 consists of 15 residues. Looked up from germline, CDR1 is MNHNS and CDR2 is SASEGT. CDR3 residues: CASSEAEAGYYGYTF. CDR3 nucleotides: TGTGCCAGCAGTGAAGCGGAGGCGGGGTACTATGGCTACACCTTC.

CDR3 protein: CASILRDDLAGELFF. Written as DNA, the CDR3 is TGTGCCAGTATTCTCCGAGATGACTTGGCCGGGGAGCTGTTTTTT. The chain employs TRBV19 and TRBJ2-2; D gene ambiguous. The V end was cut by 7 bases, the J end by 6 bases, with 18 bases between. Germline CDR1 is LNHDA and CDR2 is SQIVND (reference sequence). The CDR3 contains 15 residues. The whole variable domain, remainder taken from reference TRBV19 and TRBJ2-2, is DGGITQSPKYLFRKEGQNVTLSCEQNLNHDAMYWYRQDPGQGLRLIYYSQIVNDFQKGDIAEGYSVSREKKESFPLTVTSAQKNPTAFYLCASILRDDLAGELFFGEGSRLTVL.

This rearrangement joins TRBV6-1 to TRBJ2-1; D not certain. V gave up 1 base and J gave up 6 bases, with 16 bases separating them. The CDR3 contains 16 residues. Germline V gene sequence: CDR1 MNHNS, CDR2 SASEGT. The CDR3 DNA follows: TGTGCCAGCAGTGAAGATCGGTTCCCCAGGCGCAATGAGCAGTTCTTC. Amino acids: CASSEDRFPRRNEQFF.

The CDR3 spells CASSLAAPTIGDEQFF. The CDR3 nucleotides are TGTGCCAGCAGCTTAGCTGCCCCAACTATTGGCGATGAGCAGTTCTTC. The V call is TRBV7-2, the J call TRBJ2-1, with D unresolved. Germline CDR1 is SGHTA and CDR2 is FQGNSA. V lost 0 bases, J lost 8 bases, and 17 bases lay in between. The CDR3 is 16 residues long.

This clone was recorded once. This chain joins TRBV27 and TRBJ2-7; TRBD2 aligns across 9 bases. Per the germline V gene, CDR1 is MNHEY and CDR2 is SMNVEV (reference sequence). This CDR3 is 15 amino acids long. Losses at the gene ends were 2 bases for V and 2 bases for J; bases not matched to a gene: 4. The DNA for the CDR3 is TGTGCCAGCAGTTTAAAGACTAGCGGAGCCTACGAGCAGTACTTC. This encodes CASSLKTSGAYEQYF.

J is TRBJ2-7 and V is TRBV4-1, with 9 bases aligning to TRBD1. The CDR3 runs 17 residues. Germline V gives CDR1 MGHRA, CDR2 YSYEKL. Trimming at V came to 0 bases and at J to 4 bases, leaving 10 bases not matched to a gene. The CDR3 nucleotides are TGCGCCAGCAGCCAAGATCCGAGGACAGGGGTTAAGTACGAGCAGTACTTC. This codes for CASSQDPRTGVKYEQYF.

This chain links TRBV10-3 with TRBJ2-7; D may correspond to TRBD1 or TRBD2 (5 bases each). Trimming cost V 6 bases and J 3 bases, with 15 bases left between them. Germline values: CDR1 ENHRY, CDR2 SYGVKD. The CDR3 is 14 amino acids. As DNA, the CDR3 is TGTGCCATCAGCCTCCGGGGCGCGGGCTACGAGCAGTACTTC. It encodes CAISLRGAGYEQYF.

The chain carries TRBV28 and TRBJ1-2; 9 nucleotides agree with TRBD1. V was pared by 4 bases and J by 5 bases, with 11 bases of the junction left unmatched. Germline CDR1 and CDR2: MDHEN and SYDVKM. This CDR3 has 16 amino acids. The CDR3 loop reads CASSSQGAAEMYGYTF. CDR3 sequence (DNA): TGTGCCAGCAGTTCACAGGGGGCGGCAGAGATGTATGGCTACACCTTC.

Remarks on this clone: This sample also contains other DNA sequences that code for the same CDR3. The rearrangement links TRBV18 to TRBJ2-5; 8 nucleotides line up with TRBD2. The germline CDR1 and CDR2 sequences are KGHSH and LQKENI. After removal of 6 bases from V and 3 bases from J, the junction contained 6 bases not matched to a gene. CDR3 length: 14 residues. This chain's CDR3 is CASSPPGGEETQYF. The CDR3 bases are TGTGCCAGCTCCCCTCCGGGAGGGGAAGAGACCCAGTACTTC.

The chain combines TRBV11-2 with TRBJ2-1, with TRBD2 as a possible D gene (6 bases). The CDR3 totals 15 residues. V shed 5 bases and J shed 3 bases, with 14 bases lying between them. The germline V gene encodes CDR1 SGHAT and CDR2 FQNNGV. The CDR3 sequence is CASSRSEGYYNEQFF. CDR3 coding DNA: TGTGCCAGCAGCCGATCGGAGGGTTACTACAATGAGCAGTTCTTC.

The chain combines TRBV9 with TRBJ1-5, with a weak D call TRBD1 (6 bases). Trimming took off 4 bases at V and 0 bases at J, with 11 bases between the two ends. The length of the CDR3 is 15 residues. CDR1 SGDLS and CDR2 YYNGEE come from the germline V gene. The CDR3 region is CASSLEGGSNQPQHF. In DNA, the CDR3 is TGTGCCAGCAGCCTAGAGGGGGGTAGCAATCAGCCCCAGCATTTT.

This clone was counted once. V is TRBV30 and J is TRBJ1-5, with D perhaps matching TRBD1 (5 bases). The V end lost 1 base, the J end lost 1 base, and 14 bases lay between the germline ends. CDR3 size: 16 residues. Germline V gene lookup returns CDR1 GTSNPN and CDR2 SVGIG (reference sequence). CDR3 sequence: CAWSGYPGGSNQPQHF. As DNA, the CDR3 is TGTGCCTGGAGTGGCTACCCTGGGGGGAGCAATCAGCCCCAGCATTTT.